Shown below are 12 T cell receptor beta chains from a single sample sequenced in a study of cytotoxic CD8 clonotypes in ibrutinib-treated CLL. Only in-frame clones appear in the TCRdb table, and some are missing; sequencing was by immunoSEQ multiplex PCR. In the table there are around 70,000 clones, about nine tenths of which are singletons. Sample: PBMCs, taken after 12 months of ibrutinib treatment. These receptors were collected from a human donor with chronic lymphocytic leukemia.

CDR3 sequence: CASSPNRHGFSPLHF. As DNA, the CDR3 is TGTGCCAGCAGCCCCAACCGACACGGATTTTCACCCCTCCACTTT. This chain uses TRBV14 with TRBJ1-6; D is ambiguous. V lost 4 bases, J lost 9 bases, and 16 bases lay in between. This CDR3 is built from 15 residues. CDR1 and CDR2 (germline): SGHDN, FVKESK.

The J gene is TRBJ2-1, the V gene TRBV5-4, with 15 nucleotides matching TRBD2. Germline-derived CDR1 and CDR2 are SGHNT and YYREEE (reference sequence). V lost 4 bases, J lost 14 bases, and 7 bases stayed unmatched. The CDR3 extends over 14 amino acids. CDR3 loop: CASSPGLAGGFKFF. In DNA form, the CDR3 reads TGTGCCAGCAGCCCCGGACTAGCGGGGGGGTTTAAGTTCTTC.

The chain carries TRBV7-2 and TRBJ2-1, with TRBD1 matching over 8 bases. CDR1 SGHTA and CDR2 FQGNSA come from the germline V gene. The CDR3 is 16 amino acids. J was trimmed by 6 bases and V by 2 bases; bases with no gene match: 9. CDR3 protein: CASSLKYRQGANEQFF. CDR3 nucleotide sequence: TGTGCCAGCAGCTTAAAGTATCGCCAGGGGGCCAATGAGCAGTTCTTC. Filled out from reference TRBV7-2 and TRBJ2-1, the complete variable domain reads GAGVSQSPSNKVTEKGKDVELRCDPISGHTALYWYRQSLGQGLEFLIYFQGNSAPDKSGLPSDRFSAERTGGSVSTLTIQRTQQEDSAVYLCASSLKYRQGANEQFFGPGTRLTVL.

The gene calls are TRBV18 and TRBJ1-2; 11 bases match TRBD1. Germline CDR1 KGHSH, CDR2 LQKENI. The V segment lost 1 base and the J segment 7 bases; nucleotides outside the gene matches: 11. This CDR3 region has 17 residues. The CDR3 protein is CASSPRLVGTGGPGYTF. The CDR3 coding sequence is TGTGCCAGCTCACCACGACTAGTGGGGACAGGGGGACCTGGCTACACCTTC.

V gene TRBV19 combines with J gene TRBJ1-4; TRBD1 might be the D (5 bases). This CDR3 region has 15 residues. The ends were cut back, 6 bases at V and 4 bases at J, with 15 bases in the middle. Germline V gene data show CDR1 as LNHDA and CDR2 as SQIVND (reference sequence). The CDR3 here is CASRATGTYNEKLFF. In nucleotides, the CDR3 is TGTGCCAGTAGGGCAACCGGGACCTATAATGAAAAACTGTTTTTT.

V gene TRBV19 combines with J gene TRBJ2-7; 10 bases align to TRBD2. The junction had 8 bases not matched to a gene; V was cut back by 3 bases and J by 6 bases. This CDR3 spans 15 amino acids. CDR1 and CDR2 (germline): LNHDA, SQIVND (reference sequence). For the CDR3, the DNA is TGTGCCAGTAGTATCCCAGCGGGAGGGCCGGCCGAGCAGTACTTC. It codes for CASSIPAGGPAEQYF.

The V and J genes are TRBV5-1 and TRBJ2-1, with TRBD2 identical over 11 bases. The CDR3 loop spans 14 amino acids. The germline CDR1 and CDR2 sequences are SGHRS and YFSETQ. V gave up 4 bases and J gave up 10 bases; unmatched junction bases: 7. CDR3 bases: TGCGCCAGCAGCGGTCAGACTAGCGGGGCAGAGCAGTTCTTC. It codes for CASSGQTSGAEQFF. Using reference TRBV5-1 and TRBJ2-1 for the parts outside the CDR3, the full variable domain is KAGVTQTPRYLIKTRGQQVTLSCSPISGHRSVSWYQQTPGQGLQFLFEYFSETQRNKGNFPGRFSGRQFSNSRSEMNVSTLELGDSALYLCASSGQTSGAEQFFGPGTRLTVL.

This clone was seen once. The chain combines TRBV7-3 with TRBJ2-7, with D uncertain. Germline V lookup: CDR1 SGHTA, CDR2 FQGTGA. The CDR3 spans 14 residues. V was cut by 5 bases and J by 1 base, with 12 bases left in between. The CDR3 DNA follows: TGTGCCAGCAGCGCATCGACTGATTCCTACGAGCAGTACTTC. Translation: CASSASTDSYEQYF.

As DNA, the CDR3 is TGTGCCTGGAGTGTAGGGGACCTAGAAGCTTTCTTT. It encodes CAWSVGDLEAFF. The V gene is TRBV30, the J gene TRBJ1-1, with a possible D match to TRBD1 (5 bases). Trimming stripped 0 bases from V and 8 bases from J, with 10 bases between. This CDR3 is built from 12 residues. The V gene's germline CDR1 is GTSNPN and CDR2 SVGIG (reference sequence).

Here the CDR3 reads CASSGLSRGTSTGELFF. The CDR3 DNA sequence: TGTGCCAGCAGTGGTTTATCAAGGGGCACGAGCACCGGGGAGCTGTTTTTT. V and J are TRBV25-1 and TRBJ2-2, with TRBD1 as a possible D gene (5 bases). The length of the CDR3 is 17 residues. Deletions cut 4 bases from V and 4 bases from J, with 19 bases between. CDR1 MGHDK and CDR2 SYGVNS come from the germline V gene.

CDR3 residues: CASSLTPTTEAFF. Written as DNA, the CDR3 is TGTGCCAGCAGCTTGACACCGACCACTGAAGCTTTCTTT. The chain employs TRBV5-8 and TRBJ1-1; D not resolved. CDR1 is SGHTS and CDR2 is YDEGEE in the germline V gene. V was pared by 1 base and J by 4 bases, with 8 bases between. The CDR3 runs 13 residues.

This clone was seen only once. This sequence joins TRBV5-1 and TRBJ2-7, with 8 bases lining up with TRBD1. V shed 4 bases, J shed 4 bases, and the junction held 10 bases outside the gene matches. The CDR3 has 15 residues. The V gene's germline CDR1 is SGHRS and CDR2 YFSETQ. CDR3 region: CASSPKAQGAYEQYF. DNA of the CDR3: TGCGCCAGCAGCCCAAAGGCGCAGGGGGCATACGAGCAGTACTTC.